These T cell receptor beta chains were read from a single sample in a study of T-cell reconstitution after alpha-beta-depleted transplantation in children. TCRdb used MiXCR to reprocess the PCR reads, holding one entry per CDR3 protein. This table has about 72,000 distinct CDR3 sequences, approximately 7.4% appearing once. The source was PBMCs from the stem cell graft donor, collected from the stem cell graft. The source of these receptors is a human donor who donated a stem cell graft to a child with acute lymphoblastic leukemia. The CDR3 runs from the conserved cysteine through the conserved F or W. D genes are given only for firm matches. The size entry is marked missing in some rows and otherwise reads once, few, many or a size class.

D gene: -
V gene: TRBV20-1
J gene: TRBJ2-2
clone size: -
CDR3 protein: CSAFGAPNTGELFF
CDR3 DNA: TGCAGTGCCTTTGGGGCCCCGAACACCGGGGAGCTGTTTTTT

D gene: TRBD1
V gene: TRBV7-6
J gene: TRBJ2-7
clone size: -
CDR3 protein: CASSLLDRAEQYF
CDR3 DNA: TGTGCCAGCAGCTTACTGGACAGGGCTGAGCAGTACTTC

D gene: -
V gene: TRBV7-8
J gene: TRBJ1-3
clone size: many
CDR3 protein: CASSSGRSGTLDF
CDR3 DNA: TGTGCCAGCAGCTCCGGGCGGTCCGGGACCCTAGATTTT

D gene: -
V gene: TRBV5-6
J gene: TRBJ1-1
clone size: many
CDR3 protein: CASSLTVAEAFF
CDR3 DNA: TGTGCCAGCAGCCTGACAGTCGCCGAAGCTTTCTTT

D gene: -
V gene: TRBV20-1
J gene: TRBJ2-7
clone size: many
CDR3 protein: CSARGGAAGSYEQYF
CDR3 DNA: TGCAGTGCTAGAGGGGGGGCCGCCGGCTCCTACGAGCAGTACTTC

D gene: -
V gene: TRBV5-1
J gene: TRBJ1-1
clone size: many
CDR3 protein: CASSPLVSANMNTEAFF
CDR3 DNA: TGCGCCAGCAGTCCACTAGTTTCAGCGAACATGAACACTGAAGCTTTCTTT

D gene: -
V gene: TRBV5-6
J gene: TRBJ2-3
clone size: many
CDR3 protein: CASSLVPTSSDTQYF
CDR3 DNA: TGTGCCAGCAGCTTGGTCCCGACTAGTTCAGATACGCAGTATTTT

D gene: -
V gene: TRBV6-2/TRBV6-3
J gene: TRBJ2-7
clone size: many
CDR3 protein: CASSYSLGGIYEQYF
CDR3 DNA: TGTGCCAGCAGTTACTCGTTAGGGGGAATCTACGAGCAGTACTTC

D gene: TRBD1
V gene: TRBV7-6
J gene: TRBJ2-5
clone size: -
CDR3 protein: CASSFPRGQGLKETQYF
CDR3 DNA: TGTGCCAGCAGCTTCCCACGGGGACAGGGCCTTAAAGAGACCCAGTACTTC

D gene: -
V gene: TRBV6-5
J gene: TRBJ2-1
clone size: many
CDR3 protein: CASSYSSGGEQFF
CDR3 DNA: TGTGCCAGCAGTTACTCATCTGGAGGTGAGCAGTTCTTC

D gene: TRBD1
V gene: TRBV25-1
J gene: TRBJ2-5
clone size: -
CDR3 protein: CASSDPGQGAETQYF
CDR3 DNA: TGTGCCAGCAGTGATCCGGGACAGGGGGCGGAGACCCAGTACTTC

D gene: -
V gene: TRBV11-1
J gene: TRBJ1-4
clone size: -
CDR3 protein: CASSLSPSVDGGYNEKLFF
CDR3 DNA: TGTGCCAGCAGCTTATCCCCCTCTGTCGATGGGGGATATAATGAAAAACTGTTTTTT

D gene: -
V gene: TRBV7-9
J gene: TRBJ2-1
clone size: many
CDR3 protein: CASSLESWGQDEFF
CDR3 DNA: TGTGCCAGCAGCTTAGAATCGTGGGGCCAGGATGAGTTCTTC

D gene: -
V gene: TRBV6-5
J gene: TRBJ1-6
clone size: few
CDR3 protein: CASSYSTQLSPLHF
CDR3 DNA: TGTGCCAGCAGTTACTCGACGCAGCTTTCACCCCTCCACTTT

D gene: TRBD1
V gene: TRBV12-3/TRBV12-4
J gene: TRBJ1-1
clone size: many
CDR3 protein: CASRPLQGKDTEAFF
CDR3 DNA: TGTGCCAGCAGACCGTTACAGGGGAAGGACACTGAAGCTTTCTTT

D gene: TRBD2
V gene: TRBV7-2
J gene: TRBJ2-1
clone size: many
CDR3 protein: CASSLDGTRDEQFF
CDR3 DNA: TGTGCCAGCAGCTTAGATGGGACTAGGGATGAGCAGTTCTTC

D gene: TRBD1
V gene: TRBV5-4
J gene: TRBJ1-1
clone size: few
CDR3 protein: CASSGTGAHYFF
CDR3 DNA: TGTGCCAGCAGCGGGACAGGGGCCCACTATTTCTTT

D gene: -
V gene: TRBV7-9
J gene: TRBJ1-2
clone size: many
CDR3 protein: CASSLAAYGYTF
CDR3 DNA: TGTGCCAGCAGCTTAGCGGCTTATGGCTACACCTTC

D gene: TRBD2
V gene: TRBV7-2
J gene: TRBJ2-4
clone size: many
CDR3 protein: CASSRPVAGENIQYF
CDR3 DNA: TGTGCCAGCAGCCGACCTGTAGCGGGAGAGAACATTCAGTACTTC

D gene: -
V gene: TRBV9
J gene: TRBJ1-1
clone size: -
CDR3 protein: CASSVEGDTTNTEAFF
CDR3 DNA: TGTGCCAGCAGCGTAGAGGGAGACACAACGAACACTGAAGCTTTCTTT

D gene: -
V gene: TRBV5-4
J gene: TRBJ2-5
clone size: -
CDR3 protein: CASSARGSVRQPQETQYF
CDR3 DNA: TGTGCCAGCAGCGCGAGGGGTAGCGTACGACAACCACAAGAGACCCAGTACTTC

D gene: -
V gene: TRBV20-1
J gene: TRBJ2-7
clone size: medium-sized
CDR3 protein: CSARSPGYEQYF
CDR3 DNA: TGCAGTGCTAGATCCCCGGGCTACGAGCAGTACTTC

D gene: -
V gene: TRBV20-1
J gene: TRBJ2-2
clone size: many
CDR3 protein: CSARDLGHNTGELFF
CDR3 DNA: TGCAGTGCTAGAGATCTGGGACACAACACCGGGGAGCTGTTTTTT

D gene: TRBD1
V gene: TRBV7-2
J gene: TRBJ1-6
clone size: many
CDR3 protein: CASSIGTESMTLHF
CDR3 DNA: TGTGCCAGCAGCATCGGGACAGAGTCGATGACCCTCCACTTT

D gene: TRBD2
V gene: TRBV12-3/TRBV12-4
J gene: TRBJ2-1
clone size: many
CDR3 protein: CASSPSSGSFEQFF
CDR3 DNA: TGTGCCAGCAGTCCCTCTAGCGGGAGCTTTGAGCAGTTCTTC

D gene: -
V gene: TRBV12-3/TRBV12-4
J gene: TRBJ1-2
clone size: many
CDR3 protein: CSSSLATGRRANYGYTF
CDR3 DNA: TGTTCCAGCAGTTTAGCCACAGGGAGAAGAGCTAACTATGGCTACACCTTC

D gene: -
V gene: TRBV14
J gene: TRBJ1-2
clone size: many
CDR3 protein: CASSQGHGPTYGYTF
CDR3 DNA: TGTGCCAGCAGCCAAGGGCATGGCCCAACCTATGGCTACACCTTC

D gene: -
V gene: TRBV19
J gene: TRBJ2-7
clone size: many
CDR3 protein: CASSILPGASYEQYF
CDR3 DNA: TGTGCCAGTAGTATCCTACCGGGGGCCTCCTACGAGCAGTACTTC